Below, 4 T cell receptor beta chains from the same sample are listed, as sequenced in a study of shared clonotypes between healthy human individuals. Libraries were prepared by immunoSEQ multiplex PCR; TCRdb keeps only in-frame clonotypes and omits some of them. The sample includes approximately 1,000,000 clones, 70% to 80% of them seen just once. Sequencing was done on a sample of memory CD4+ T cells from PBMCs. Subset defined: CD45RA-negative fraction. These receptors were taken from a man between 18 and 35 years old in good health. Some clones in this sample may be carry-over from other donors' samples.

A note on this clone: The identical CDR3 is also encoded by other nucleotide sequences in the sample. CDR3 amino acids: CASSVGSVQETQYF. CDR3 sequence (DNA): TGTGCCAGCAGCGTAGGGTCGGTCCAAGAGACCCAGTACTTC. The chain has TRBV9 and TRBJ2-5, with D uncertain. CDR3 length equals 14 residues. Looked up from germline, CDR1 is SGDLS and CDR2 is YYNGEE. Trimming took off 0 bases at V and 1 base at J, with 7 bases between the two ends.

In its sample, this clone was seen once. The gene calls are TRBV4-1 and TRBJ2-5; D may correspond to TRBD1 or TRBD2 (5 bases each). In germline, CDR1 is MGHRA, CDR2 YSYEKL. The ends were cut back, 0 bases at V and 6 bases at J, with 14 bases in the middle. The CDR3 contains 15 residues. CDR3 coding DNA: TGCGCCAGCAGCCAAGATGGGGGTCTAGCCCAGACCCAGTACTTC. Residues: CASSQDGGLAQTQYF.

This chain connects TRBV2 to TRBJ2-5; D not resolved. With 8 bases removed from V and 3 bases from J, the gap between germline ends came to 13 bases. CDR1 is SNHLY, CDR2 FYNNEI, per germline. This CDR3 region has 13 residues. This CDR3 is CASRSRDKETQYF. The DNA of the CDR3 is TGTGCCAGCCGCTCTAGAGATAAAGAGACCCAGTACTTC.

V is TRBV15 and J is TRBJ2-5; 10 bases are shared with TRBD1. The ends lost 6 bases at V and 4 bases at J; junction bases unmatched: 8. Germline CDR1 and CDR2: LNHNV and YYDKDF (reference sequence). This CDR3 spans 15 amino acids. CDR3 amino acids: CATRRGQGRGETQYF. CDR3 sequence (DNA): TGTGCCACCAGGAGGGGACAGGGGAGGGGAGAGACCCAGTACTTC.